This entry lists 26 T cell receptor beta chains sequenced from one sample in a study of tumor and adjacent non-tumor tissue in lung cancer. The library came from three nested PCR rounds adapted from ARM-PCR protocols. TCRdb itself ran the multiplex PCR reads through MiXCR, one entry per CDR3 protein. The sample yields roughly 200,000 distinct CDR3 sequences, about 71% seen once. RNA was extracted from bulk tissue without any cell sorting. The sequenced sample consisted of lung tumor tissue. The receptors come from a man in his 60s with non-small cell lung cancer.

In its sample, this clonotype was seen many times. This chain links TRBV6-5 with TRBJ1-1; D unresolved. Looked up from germline, CDR1 is MNHEY and CDR2 is SVGAGI. Trimming pared 2 bases from V and 5 bases from J, leaving 9 bases between. The CDR3 totals 13 residues. The CDR3 bases are TGTGCCAGCAGTTACAACCCGAGAACTGAAGCTTTCTTT. This codes for CASSYNPRTEAFF.

The chain couples TRBV28 to TRBJ1-3; D call uncertain. The V end lost 7 bases, the J end lost 0 bases, and 16 bases lay between the germline ends. Per the germline V gene, CDR1 is MDHEN and CDR2 is SYDVKM. The CDR3 is 16 residues long. The CDR3 spells CASMAPGRPSGNTIYF. CDR3 bases: TGTGCCAGCATGGCTCCCGGGAGGCCCTCTGGAAACACCATATATTTT. Using reference TRBV28 and TRBJ1-3 for the parts outside the CDR3, the full variable domain is DVKVTQSSRYLVKRTGEKVFLECVQDMDHENMFWYRQDPGLGLRLIYFSYDVKMKEKGDIPEGYSVSREKKERFSLILESASTNQTSMYLCASMAPGRPSGNTIYFGEGSWLTVV.

This chain uses TRBV28 with TRBJ1-2, with TRBD1 matching over 7 bases. Trimming at V came to 7 bases and at J to 4 bases, leaving 6 bases not matched to a gene. The CDR3 sequence is 13 residues long. Germline-derived CDR1 and CDR2 are MDHEN and SYDVKM. The CDR3 DNA is TGTGCCAGCACCCATCGGGACAGCTATGGCTACACCTTC. Its translation: CASTHRDSYGYTF.

As concerns this clonotype: Lacking the conserved final phenylalanine or tryptophan, this CDR3 likely reflects a read error. The chain uses TRBV20-1 and TRBJ1-5, with TRBD1 as a possible D gene (5 bases). CDR3 length: 12 residues. CDR1 and CDR2 (germline): DFQATT, SNEGSKA (reference sequence). CDR3 protein: CSLTRDAQHQHL. DNA for the CDR3: TGCAGTCTTACCAGGGACGCTCAGCACCAGCATCTT.

With regard to this clonotype: This may be a read error, as it is one base from a much larger clone. The V call is TRBV20-1, the J call TRBJ2-7; TRBD1 matches 7 bases. Losses at the gene ends were 4 bases for V and 0 bases for J; bases not matched to a gene: 6. Germline loops: CDR1 DFQATT, CDR2 SNEGSKA (reference sequence). CDR3 length: 14 amino acids. The CDR3 spells CSAIPNRGSYEQYF. DNA of the CDR3: TGCAGTGCTATACCAAACAGGGGCTCCTACGAGCAGTACTTC.

The table lists this clonotype with many counts. This chain connects TRBV29-1 to TRBJ2-6; maybe TRBD1 (6 bases). Between the trimmed V and J ends, which lost 3 bases and 0 bases, there was a span of 15 bases. In germline, CDR1 is SQVTM, CDR2 ANQGSEA. This CDR3 is built from 17 residues. CDR3 in DNA: TGCAGCGTTGACGAACAGGGATCATTCTCTGGGGCCAACGTCCTGACTTTC. Translation gives CSVDEQGSFSGANVLTF.

On this clonotype itself: One end of the junction is discordant with germline, which a read error may explain. The chain is built from TRBV5-6 and TRBJ1-1; 7 bases fit TRBD1. Per the germline V gene, CDR1 is SGHDT and CDR2 is YYEEEE. This CDR3 region has 13 residues. CDR3 loop: CTSSHGQETETFF. The CDR3, as DNA: TGTACCAGCAGCCACGGACAGGAGACTGAAACTTTCTTT. The complete variable domain, with remaining parts taken from reference TRBV5-6 and TRBJ1-1, reads DAGVTQSPTHLIKTRGQQVTLRCSPKSGHDTVSWYQQALGQGPQFIFQYYEEEERQRGNFPDRFSGHQFPNYSSELNVNALLLGDSALYLCTSSHGQETETFFGQGTRLTVV.

Details on this clonotype: Germline and junction disagree at one end, which may indicate a read error. The chain combines TRBV11-2 with TRBJ2-1, with 8 nucleotides matching TRBD2. From germline, CDR1 is SGHAT and CDR2 FQNNGV. The CDR3 loop spans 15 amino acids. The CDR3 sequence is CVNSLGAGGGNERFF. The CDR3 bases are TGTGTCAACAGCTTAGGGGCGGGGGGCGGTAATGAGCGGTTCTTC.

Comment on this clonotype: A junction boundary mismatches the germline segment, possibly from a read error. The chain couples TRBV20-1 to TRBJ1-6; D remains ambiguous. CDR1 and CDR2 (germline): DFQATT, SNEGSKA (reference sequence). The CDR3 totals 13 residues. CDR3 region: CSAREGNNSPLRF. CDR3 DNA sequence: TGCAGTGCTAGAGAGGGTAATAATTCACCCCTCCGCTTT.

V usage is TRBV25-1 and J usage is TRBJ2-7, with a possible D match to TRBD1 (6 bases). V gave up 7 bases and J gave up 5 bases, with 15 bases separating them. This CDR3 region has 13 residues. Germline V gene data show CDR1 as MGHDK and CDR2 as SYGVNS. The CDR3 reads CASTGTSTHEQYF. The CDR3 nucleotides are TGTGCCAGCACCGGGACATCTACCCACGAGCAGTACTTC.

Note on this clonotype: At one end the junction does not follow the germline gene, possibly because of a read error. The rearrangement links TRBV10-1 to TRBJ1-1, with TRBD1 identical over 7 bases. Germline CDR1 is WNHNN and CDR2 is SYGVQD (reference sequence). This CDR3 comprises 15 residues. The CDR3 loop is CASSESTGRNTVAFF. The CDR3 DNA reads TGCGCAAGCAGTGAGTCGACAGGGAGGAACACTGTAGCTTTCTTT.

Comment on this clonotype: A much larger clone lies a single base off, so this may be a read error. V usage is TRBV6-5 and J usage is TRBJ2-1; D not certain. Germline CDR1 is MNHEY and CDR2 is SVGAGI. The CDR3 is 13 residues long. The CDR3 sequence is CASRVGLYNEQLF. CDR3 nucleotides: TGTGCCAGCAGGGTCGGGCTCTACAATGAGCAGTTGTTC.

About this clonotype: This may be a read error, as it is one base from a much larger clone. The chain joins TRBV29-1 to TRBJ2-3, with unresolved D. The CDR3 sequence is 12 residues long. The V gene's germline CDR1 is SQVTM and CDR2 ANQGSEA. CDR3 DNA sequence: TGCACCGTTGAAGTCGCCGTCCATACGCAGTATTTT. This gives the protein CTVEVAVHTQYF.

Turning to this clonotype: A read error is possible here, since a much larger clone lies one base away. V gene TRBV6-5 combines with J gene TRBJ2-1; D is unresolved. CDR1 and CDR2 (germline): MNHEY, SVGAGI. The CDR3 spans 13 residues. The CDR3 loop reads CASRVGLYKEQFF. In nucleotides, the CDR3 is TGTGCCAGCAGGGTCGGGCTCTACAAAGAGCAGTTCTTC.

On this clonotype: Compared with germline, one end of the junction differs, possibly owing to a read error. The gene calls are TRBV20-1 and TRBJ2-7; 8 bases are shared with TRBD1. This CDR3 spans 12 amino acids. CDR1 and CDR2 from the germline V gene are DFQATT and SNEGSKA (reference sequence). In DNA, the CDR3 is TGCGGTTACGACAGGGGTGCCCATGAGCAGTATTTC. As protein: CGYDRGAHEQYF.

For this clonotype: With a much larger clone just one base away, this may be a read error. The V call is TRBV5-1, the J call TRBJ2-1; 9 bases are a match to TRBD1. Per the germline V gene, CDR1 is SGHRS and CDR2 is YFSETQ. CDR3 length: 16 residues. Here the CDR3 DNA reads TGCGTCAGCAGCCTAGGACAGGGGAGCTCCTACAATGAGCAGTTCTTC. Protein sequence: CVSSLGQGSSYNEQFF.

This chain links TRBV6-2 or TRBV6-3 with TRBJ1-5; 7 positions match TRBD1. In germline, CDR1 is MNHEY, CDR2 SVGEGT. CDR3 length: 15 amino acids. The CDR3 spells CGRRQGQSGNQPQHF. The CDR3 DNA reads as TGTGGCAGGCGACAGGGACAAAGCGGGAATCAGCCCCAGCATTTT.

To note about this clonotype: A read error is possible here, since a much larger clone lies one base away. CDR3: CSARDPRTTGSRNTIYF. CDR3 coding DNA: TGCAGTGCTAGAGATCCCAGAACGACAGGCTCTCGAAACACCATATATTTT. The chain has TRBV20-1 and TRBJ1-3; TRBD1 might be the D (6 bases). The CDR3 length is 17 residues. Germline CDR1 DFQATT, CDR2 SNEGSKA (reference sequence).

A word on this clonotype: Being one base from a much bigger clone, this may be a read error. V is TRBV4-2 and J is TRBJ2-3, with 9 bases aligning to TRBD2. The V gene's germline CDR1 is LGHNA and CDR2 YNFKEQ. The V and J ends lost 1 base and 5 bases, in that order; junction bases with no gene match: 7. The length of the CDR3 is 16 residues. In DNA, the CDR3 is TGTGCCAGCAGCCAAGGAATGGTGCGGGGGGGAGATACGCAGTATTTT. It yields the protein CASSQGMVRGGDTQYF.

Turning to this clonotype: One end of the junction is discordant with germline, which a read error may explain. The chain has TRBV11-2 and TRBJ2-6; TRBD1 matches at 7 bases. The germline V gene encodes CDR1 SGHAT and CDR2 FQNNGV. The CDR3 spans 19 residues. CDR3 nucleotides: TGTGCCAGCAGCTTAGTTCTAAAGGACAGGCCCTCTGGAGCCAACGTGCTGACTTTC. Translating it yields CASSLVLKDRPSGANVLTF.

The V gene is TRBV11-3, the J gene TRBJ2-5; D may correspond to TRBD1 or TRBD2 (5 bases each). V gave up 6 bases and J gave up 5 bases, with 16 bases separating them. Germline loops: CDR1 SGHNT, CDR2 YENEEA. There are 14 residues in the CDR3. This CDR3 is CASRLTEDWETQYF. The DNA for the CDR3 is TGTGCCAGCAGGCTGACAGAGGACTGGGAGACCCAGTACTTC.

On this clonotype: At one end, the junction sequence differs from germline, possibly due to a read error. The genes are TRBV7-8 and TRBJ2-5; TRBD1 matches 9 bases. This CDR3 is 16 amino acids long. Germline CDR1 and CDR2: SGHVS and FQNEAQ. The CDR3, as DNA: TGTACCAGCAGCTTATCGGGACAGGGCGGAATCGGGACCCAGTACTTC. Protein sequence: CTSSLSGQGGIGTQYF.

V and J are TRBV14 and TRBJ2-1, with TRBD2 as a possible D gene (5 bases). The V end was cut by 0 bases, the J end by 13 bases, with 19 bases between. CDR1 is SGHDN and CDR2 is FVKESK in the germline V gene. This CDR3 region has 15 residues. CDR3 residues: CASSQDFGRETFQFF. The DNA of the CDR3 is TGTGCCAGCAGCCAAGATTTTGGGAGAGAGACTTTCCAGTTCTTC.

The CDR3 region has the DNA TGTGCCAGCAGCCTCGGGAATGTAGCCAAAAACATTCAGTACTTC. Protein product: CASSLGNVAKNIQYF. The chain uses TRBV7-9 and TRBJ2-4; maybe TRBD2 (5 bases). V lost 5 bases and J 0 bases, leaving 11 bases between the germline ends. This CDR3 is built from 15 residues. Germline CDR1 SEHNR, CDR2 FQNEAQ (reference sequence). Using reference TRBV7-9 and TRBJ2-4 for the parts outside the CDR3, the full variable domain is DTGVSQNPRHKITKRGQNVTFRCDPISEHNRLYWYRQTLGQGPEFLTYFQNEAQLEKSRLLSDRFSAERPKGSFSTLEIQRTEQGDSAMYLCASSLGNVAKNIQYFGAGTRLSVL.

The rearrangement joins TRBV5-4 to TRBJ2-5, with D hard to call. This CDR3 is 13 amino acids long. The V gene's germline CDR1 is SGHNT and CDR2 YYREEE (reference sequence). V shed 4 bases and J shed 2 bases, with 9 bases lying between them. CDR3 in DNA: TGTGCCAGCAGCATAAGCATTCAAGAGACCCAGTACTTC. Protein: CASSISIQETQYF.

This clonotype was seen only a few times. A read error may account for a junction end that differs from germline. CDR3 protein: CVSSYWAGGAYEQYF. CDR3 DNA sequence: TGTGTCAGCAGTTACTGGGCAGGGGGGGCCTACGAGCAGTACTTC. The chain uses TRBV6-5 and TRBJ2-7; D may be TRBD1 or TRBD2 (7 bases each). Germline loops: CDR1 MNHEY, CDR2 SVGAGI. CDR3 length equals 15 residues.